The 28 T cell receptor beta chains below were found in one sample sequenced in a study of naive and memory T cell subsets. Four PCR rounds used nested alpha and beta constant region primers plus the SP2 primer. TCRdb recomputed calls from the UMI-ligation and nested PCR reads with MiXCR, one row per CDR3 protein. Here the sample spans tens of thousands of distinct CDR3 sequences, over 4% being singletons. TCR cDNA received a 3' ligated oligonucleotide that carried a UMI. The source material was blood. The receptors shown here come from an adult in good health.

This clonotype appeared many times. This CDR3 reads CASSLEEQFF. CDR3 DNA sequence: TGTGCCAGCAGCCTAGAAGAGCAGTTCTTC. The chain carries TRBV7-9 and TRBJ2-1; D call uncertain. Trimming removed 5 bases from V and 10 bases from J, with 6 bases in between. Germline CDR1 and CDR2: SEHNR and FQNEAQ (reference sequence). The CDR3 is 10 residues long.

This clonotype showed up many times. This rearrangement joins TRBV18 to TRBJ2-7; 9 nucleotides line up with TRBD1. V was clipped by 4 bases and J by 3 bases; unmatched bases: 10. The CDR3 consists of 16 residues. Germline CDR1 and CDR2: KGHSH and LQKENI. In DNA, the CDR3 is TGTGCCAGCTCACGCCATAGGACAGGGGATAACTACGAGCAGTACTTC. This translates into CASSRHRTGDNYEQYF. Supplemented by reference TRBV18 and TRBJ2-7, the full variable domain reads NAGVMQNPRHLVRRRGQEARLRCSPMKGHSHVYWYRQLPEEGLKFMVYLQKENIIDESGMPKERFSAEFPKEGPSILRIQQVVRGDSAAYFCASSRHRTGDNYEQYFGPGTRLTVT.

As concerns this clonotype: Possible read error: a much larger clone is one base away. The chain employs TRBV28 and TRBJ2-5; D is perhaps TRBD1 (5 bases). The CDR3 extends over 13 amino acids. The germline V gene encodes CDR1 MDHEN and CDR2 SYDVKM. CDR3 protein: CVSMTAYQETQYF. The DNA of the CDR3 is TGTGTCAGCATGACAGCGTACCAAGAGACCCAGTACTTC.

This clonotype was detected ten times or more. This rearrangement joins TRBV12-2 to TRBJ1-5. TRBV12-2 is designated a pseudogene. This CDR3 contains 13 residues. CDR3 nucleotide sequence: TGTGCAAGTCGCTCAGGGGGCTATCAGCCCCAGCATTTT. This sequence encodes CASRSGGYQPQHF.

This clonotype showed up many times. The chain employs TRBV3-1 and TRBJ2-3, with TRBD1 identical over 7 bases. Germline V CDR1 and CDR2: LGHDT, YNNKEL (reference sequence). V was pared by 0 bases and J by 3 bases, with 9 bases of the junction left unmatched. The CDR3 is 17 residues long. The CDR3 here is CASSQDRRGRMTDTQYF. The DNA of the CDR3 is TGTGCCAGCAGCCAAGATCGAAGGGGGCGGATGACAGATACGCAGTATTTT.

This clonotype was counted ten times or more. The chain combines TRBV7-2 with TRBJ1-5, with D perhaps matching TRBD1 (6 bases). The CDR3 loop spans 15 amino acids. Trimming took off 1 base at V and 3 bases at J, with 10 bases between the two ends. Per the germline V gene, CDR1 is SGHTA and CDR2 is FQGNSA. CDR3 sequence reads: CASSLEGGFNQPQHF. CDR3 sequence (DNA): TGTGCCAGCAGCTTAGAAGGGGGGTTCAATCAGCCCCAGCATTTT.

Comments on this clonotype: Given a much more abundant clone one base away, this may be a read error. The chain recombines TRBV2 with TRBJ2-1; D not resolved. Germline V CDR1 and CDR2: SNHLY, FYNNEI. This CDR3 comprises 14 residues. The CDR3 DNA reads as TGTGCCAGCGGTGAAGGCAGGAGCCTAGGTGAGCAGTTCTTC. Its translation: CASGEGRSLGEQFF.

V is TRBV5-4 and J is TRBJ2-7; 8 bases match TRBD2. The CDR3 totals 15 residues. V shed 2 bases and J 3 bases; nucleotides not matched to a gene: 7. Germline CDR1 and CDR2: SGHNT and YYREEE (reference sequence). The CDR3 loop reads CASSLPGTSHYEQYF. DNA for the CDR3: TGTGCCAGCAGCTTACCCGGGACTAGTCACTACGAGCAGTACTTC.

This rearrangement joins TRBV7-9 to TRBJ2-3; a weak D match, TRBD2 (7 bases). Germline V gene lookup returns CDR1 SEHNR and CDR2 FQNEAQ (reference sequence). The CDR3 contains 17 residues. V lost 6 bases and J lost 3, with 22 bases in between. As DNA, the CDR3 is TGTGCCAGCAGACCCCGATGGGGGCGGGAGATGACAGATACGCAGTATTTT. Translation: CASRPRWGREMTDTQYF.

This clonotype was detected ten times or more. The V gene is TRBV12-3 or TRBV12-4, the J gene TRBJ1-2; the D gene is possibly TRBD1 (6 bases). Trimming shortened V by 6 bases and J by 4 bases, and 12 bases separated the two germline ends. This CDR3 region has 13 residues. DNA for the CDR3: TGTGCCAGCAGCGACGACAGGACCTATGGCTACACCTTC. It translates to CASSDDRTYGYTF.

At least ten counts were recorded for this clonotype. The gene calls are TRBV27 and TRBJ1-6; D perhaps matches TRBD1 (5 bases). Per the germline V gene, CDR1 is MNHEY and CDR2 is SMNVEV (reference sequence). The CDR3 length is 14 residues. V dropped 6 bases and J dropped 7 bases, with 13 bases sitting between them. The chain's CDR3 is CASRKGLSNSPLHF. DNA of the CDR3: TGTGCCAGCAGGAAGGGACTTTCGAATTCACCCCTCCACTTT.

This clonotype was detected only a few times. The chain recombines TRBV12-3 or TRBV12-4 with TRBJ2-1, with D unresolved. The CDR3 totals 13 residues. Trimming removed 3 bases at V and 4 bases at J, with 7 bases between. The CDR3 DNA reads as TGTGCCAGCAGTTTTTCCGGTTACAATGAGCAGTTCTTC. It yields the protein CASSFSGYNEQFF.

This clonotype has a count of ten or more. CDR3 in DNA: TGTGCCAGCAGCTACCGGACACCACCCGAGCAGTTCTTC. Its protein is CASSYRTPPEQFF. V is TRBV7-2 and J is TRBJ2-1; possibly TRBD1 for D (5 bases). Germline V gene sequence: CDR1 SGHTA, CDR2 FQGNSA. V was shortened by 4 bases and J by 10 bases, with 14 bases between the two germline ends. The CDR3 is 13 residues long. Using reference TRBV7-2 and TRBJ2-1 for the parts outside the CDR3, the full variable domain is GAGVSQSPSNKVTEKGKDVELRCDPISGHTALYWYRQSLGQGLEFLIYFQGNSAPDKSGLPSDRFSAERTGGSVSTLTIQRTQQEDSAVYLCASSYRTPPEQFFGPGTRLTVL.

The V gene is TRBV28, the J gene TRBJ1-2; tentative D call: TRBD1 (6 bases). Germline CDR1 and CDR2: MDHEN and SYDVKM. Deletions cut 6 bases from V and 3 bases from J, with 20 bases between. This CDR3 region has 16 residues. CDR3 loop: CASSPRGGGGHYGYTF. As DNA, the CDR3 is TGTGCCAGCAGCCCCCGGGGGGGGGGCGGACACTATGGCTACACCTTC.

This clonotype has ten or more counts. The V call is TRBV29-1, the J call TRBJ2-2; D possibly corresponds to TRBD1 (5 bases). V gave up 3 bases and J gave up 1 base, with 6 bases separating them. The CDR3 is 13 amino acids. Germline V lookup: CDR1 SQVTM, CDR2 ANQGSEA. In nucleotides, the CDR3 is TGCAGCGTTGATGGACAGAACACCGGGGAGCTGTTTTTT. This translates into CSVDGQNTGELFF.

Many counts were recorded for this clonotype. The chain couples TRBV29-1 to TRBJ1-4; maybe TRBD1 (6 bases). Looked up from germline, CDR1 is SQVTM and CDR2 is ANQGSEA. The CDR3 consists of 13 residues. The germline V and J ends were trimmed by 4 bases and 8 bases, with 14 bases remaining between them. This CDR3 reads CSVAEAGGEKLFF. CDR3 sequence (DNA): TGCAGCGTTGCCGAGGCCGGGGGCGAAAAACTGTTTTTT.

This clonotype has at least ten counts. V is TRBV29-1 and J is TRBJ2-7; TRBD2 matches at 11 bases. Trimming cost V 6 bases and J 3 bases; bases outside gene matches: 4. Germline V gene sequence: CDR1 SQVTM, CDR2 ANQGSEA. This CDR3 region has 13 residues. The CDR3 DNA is TGCAGCGTAGAACTAGCGGGAGTCTACGAGCAGTACTTC. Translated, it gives CSVELAGVYEQYF.

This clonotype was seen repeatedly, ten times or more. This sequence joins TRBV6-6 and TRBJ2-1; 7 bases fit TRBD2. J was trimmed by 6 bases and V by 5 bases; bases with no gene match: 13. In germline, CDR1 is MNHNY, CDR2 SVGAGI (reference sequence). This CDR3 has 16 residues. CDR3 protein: CASSPSGRVFVNEQFF. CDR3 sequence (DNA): TGTGCCAGCAGTCCCAGTGGGAGGGTTTTCGTCAATGAGCAGTTCTTC.

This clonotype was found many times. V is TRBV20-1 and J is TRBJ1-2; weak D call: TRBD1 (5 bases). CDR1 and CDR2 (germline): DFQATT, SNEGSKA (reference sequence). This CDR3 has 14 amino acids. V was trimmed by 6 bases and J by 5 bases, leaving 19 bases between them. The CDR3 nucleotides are TGCAGTGCAGAGGGTGGGGGGTCAAGGTATGGCTACACCTTC. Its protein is CSAEGGGSRYGYTF.

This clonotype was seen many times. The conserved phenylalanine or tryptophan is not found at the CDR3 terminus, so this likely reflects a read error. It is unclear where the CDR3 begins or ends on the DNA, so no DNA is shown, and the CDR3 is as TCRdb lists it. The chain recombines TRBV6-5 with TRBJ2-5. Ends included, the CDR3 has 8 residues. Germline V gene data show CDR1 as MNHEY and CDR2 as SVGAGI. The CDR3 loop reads CASRKTSL.

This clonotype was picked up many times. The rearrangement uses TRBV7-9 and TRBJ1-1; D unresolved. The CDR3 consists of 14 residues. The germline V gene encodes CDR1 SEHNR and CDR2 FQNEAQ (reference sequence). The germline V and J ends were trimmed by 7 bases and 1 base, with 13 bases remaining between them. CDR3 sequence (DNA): TGTGCCAGCATCCCAGTCGGCAGGAACACTGAAGCTTTCTTT. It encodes CASIPVGRNTEAFF.

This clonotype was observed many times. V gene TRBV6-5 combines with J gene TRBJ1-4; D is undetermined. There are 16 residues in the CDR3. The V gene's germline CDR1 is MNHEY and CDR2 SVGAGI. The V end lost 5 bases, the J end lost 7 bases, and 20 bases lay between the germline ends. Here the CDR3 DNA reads TGTGCCAGCAGTACTACCGTCGACACAAAGACTGAAAAACTGTTTTTT. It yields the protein CASSTTVDTKTEKLFF.

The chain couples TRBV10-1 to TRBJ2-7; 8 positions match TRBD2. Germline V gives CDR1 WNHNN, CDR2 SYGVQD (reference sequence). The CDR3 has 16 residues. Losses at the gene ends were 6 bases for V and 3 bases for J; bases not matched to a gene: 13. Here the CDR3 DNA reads TGCGCCAGCAGCCCCGGGGGGGGGGGCCGTTTCTACGAGCAGTACTTC. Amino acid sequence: CASSPGGGGRFYEQYF.

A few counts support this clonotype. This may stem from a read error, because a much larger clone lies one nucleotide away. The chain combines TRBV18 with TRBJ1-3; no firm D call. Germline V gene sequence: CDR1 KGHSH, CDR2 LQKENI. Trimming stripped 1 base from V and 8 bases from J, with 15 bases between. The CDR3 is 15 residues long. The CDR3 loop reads CASSPQGTCMDTIYF. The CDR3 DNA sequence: TGTGCCAGCTCACCACAGGGCACCTGTATGGACACCATATATTTT.

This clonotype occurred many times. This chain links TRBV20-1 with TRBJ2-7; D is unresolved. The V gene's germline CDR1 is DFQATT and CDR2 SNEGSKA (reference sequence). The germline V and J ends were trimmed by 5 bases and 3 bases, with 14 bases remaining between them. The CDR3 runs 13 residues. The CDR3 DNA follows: TGCAGTGCTCTCGTCTTTGGACGCTACGAGCAGTACTTC. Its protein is CSALVFGRYEQYF.

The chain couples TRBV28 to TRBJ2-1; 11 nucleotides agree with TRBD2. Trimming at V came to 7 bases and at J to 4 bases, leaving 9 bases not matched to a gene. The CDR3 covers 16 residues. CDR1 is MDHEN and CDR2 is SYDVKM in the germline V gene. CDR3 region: CASTPSGTSGYNEQFF. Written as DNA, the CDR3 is TGTGCCAGCACCCCTTCCGGGACTAGCGGATACAATGAGCAGTTCTTC.

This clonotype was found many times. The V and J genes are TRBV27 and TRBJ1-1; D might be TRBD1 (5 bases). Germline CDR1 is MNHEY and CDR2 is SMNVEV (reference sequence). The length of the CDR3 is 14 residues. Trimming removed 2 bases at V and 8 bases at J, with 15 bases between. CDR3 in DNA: TGTGCCAGCAGTTTACAATATTCCAGGGTCGAAGCTTTCTTT. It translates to CASSLQYSRVEAFF.

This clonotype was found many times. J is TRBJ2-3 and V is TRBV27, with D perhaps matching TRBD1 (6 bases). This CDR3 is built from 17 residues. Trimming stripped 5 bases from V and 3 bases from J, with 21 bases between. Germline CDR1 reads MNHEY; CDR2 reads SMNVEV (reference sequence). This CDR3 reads CASSASGTRVLTDTQYF. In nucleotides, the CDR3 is TGTGCCAGCAGTGCCTCCGGGACAAGAGTTTTGACAGATACGCAGTATTTT.